This T cell receptor beta chain was sequenced during a study of CD8+ T cells in alopecia areata. This clone was detected once. CDR3 size: 13 residues. Between the trimmed V and J ends, which lost 4 bases and 6 bases, there was a span of 13 bases. The germline gives CDR1 MGHDK, CDR2 SYGVNS. RNA extraction was followed by reverse transcription into cDNA, which acted as the sequencing template. Profiled with immunoSEQ multiplex PCR; TCRdb holds only in-frame clones, not every one. The sample has 120,000 or so clones; 61% are singletons. This sample's treatment: oral pan-JAK inhibitor, 5-10 mg twice daily.

The sequencing used CD4+ T cells sorted from blood, collected at week 4, from a patient treated with tofacitinib. The chain couples TRBV25-1 to TRBJ2-7, with D perhaps matching TRBD2 (5 bases). This clonotype was sampled from a human donor with alopecia areata. This chain's CDR3 is CASSAQFEGEQYF. As DNA, the CDR3 is TGTGCCAGCAGTGCACAATTTGAGGGCGAGCAGTACTTC.